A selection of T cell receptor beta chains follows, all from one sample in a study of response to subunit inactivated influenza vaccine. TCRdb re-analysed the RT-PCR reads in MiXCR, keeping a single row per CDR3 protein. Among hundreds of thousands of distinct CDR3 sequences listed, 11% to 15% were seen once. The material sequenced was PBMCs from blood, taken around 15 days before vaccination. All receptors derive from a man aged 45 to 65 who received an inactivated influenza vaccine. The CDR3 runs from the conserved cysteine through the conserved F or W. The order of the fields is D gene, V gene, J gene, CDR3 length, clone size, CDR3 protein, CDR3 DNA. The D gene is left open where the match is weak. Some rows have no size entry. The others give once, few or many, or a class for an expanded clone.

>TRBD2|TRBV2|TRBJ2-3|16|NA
CASNVGLAASTDTQYF
TGTGCCAGCAACGTAGGGCTAGCGGCTAGCACAGATACGCAGTATTTT
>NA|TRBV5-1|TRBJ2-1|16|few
CASSLPWGKPDNEQFF
TGCGCCAGCAGCTTGCCGTGGGGTAAACCGGACAATGAGCAGTTCTTC
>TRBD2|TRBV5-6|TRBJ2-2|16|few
CASRLGLAGLGGELFF
TGTGCCAGCCGCCTGGGACTAGCGGGACTCGGCGGGGAGCTGTTTTTT
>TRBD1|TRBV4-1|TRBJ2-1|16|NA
CASSQGLLGQSMGQFF
TGCGCCAGCAGCCAGGGTCTCTTGGGACAGAGTATGGGGCAGTTCTTC
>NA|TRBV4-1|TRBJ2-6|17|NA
CASQQGSFGSGANVLTF
TGCGCCAGCCAACAGGGATCTTTTGGCTCTGGGGCCAACGTCCTGACTTTC
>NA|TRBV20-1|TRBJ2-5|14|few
CSARAAGREETQYF
TGCAGTGCTAGAGCCGCTGGCAGGGAAGAGACCCAGTACTTC
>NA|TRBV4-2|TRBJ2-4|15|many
CASSQEGLARNIQYF
TGTGCCAGCAGCCAAGAAGGACTTGCCCGAAACATTCAGTACTTC
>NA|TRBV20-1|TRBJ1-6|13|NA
CSARLGANSPLHF
TGCAGTGCTAGGCTCGGGGCTAATTCACCCCTCCACTTT
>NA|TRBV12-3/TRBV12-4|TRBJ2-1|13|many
CASSFYSDNEQFF
TGTGCCAGCAGTTTTTATTCGGACAATGAGCAGTTCTTC
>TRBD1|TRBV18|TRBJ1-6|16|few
CASSPPATGGVSPLHF
TGTGCCAGCTCACCACCTGCGACAGGGGGCGTTTCACCCCTCCACTTT
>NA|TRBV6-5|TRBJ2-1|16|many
CASSYQQASSYNEQFF
TGTGCCAGCAGTTACCAACAGGCCTCCTCCTACAATGAGCAGTTCTTC
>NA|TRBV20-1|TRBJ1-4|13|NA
CSAREGRREKLFF
TGCAGTGCTAGAGAAGGTAGAAGGGAAAAACTGTTTTTT
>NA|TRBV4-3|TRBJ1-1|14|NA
CASSQMVVNTEAFF
TGCGCCAGCAGCCAGATGGTAGTGAACACTGAAGCTTTCTTT
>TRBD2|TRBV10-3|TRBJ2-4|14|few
CAIALAEAKNIQYF
TGTGCCATAGCACTAGCGGAGGCCAAAAACATTCAGTACTTC
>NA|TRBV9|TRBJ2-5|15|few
CASSVNAARGETQYF
TGTGCCAGCAGCGTGAACGCCGCACGGGGGGAGACCCAGTACTTC
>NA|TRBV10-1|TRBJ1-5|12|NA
CASRTDMQPQHF
TGCGCCAGCCGTACGGACATGCAGCCCCAGCATTTT
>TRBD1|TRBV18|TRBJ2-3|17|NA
CASSHDRGLIGTDTQYF
TGTGCCAGCTCACATGACAGGGGGCTTATCGGCACAGATACGCAGTATTTT
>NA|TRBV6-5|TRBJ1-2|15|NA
CASSSGSPLEDGYTF
TGTGCCAGCAGTTCTGGGTCTCCATTAGAAGATGGCTACACCTTC
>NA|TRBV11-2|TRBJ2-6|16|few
CASSLDLLPGANVLTF
TGTGCCAGCAGCTTAGATCTTCTACCTGGGGCCAACGTCCTGACTTTC
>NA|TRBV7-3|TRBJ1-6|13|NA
CASSSNYNSPLHF
TGTGCCAGCAGCTCCAACTATAATTCACCCCTCCACTTT
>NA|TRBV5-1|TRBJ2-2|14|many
CASSLASGAGELFF
TGTGCCAGCAGCTTAGCGTCGGGGGCCGGGGAGCTGTTTTTT
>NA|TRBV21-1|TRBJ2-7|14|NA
CASSTKQVSYEQYF
TGTGCCAGCAGCACAAAACAGGTCTCCTACGAGCAGTACTTC
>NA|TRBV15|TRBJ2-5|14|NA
CATSRDPGVETQYF
TGTGCCACCAGCAGAGATCCCGGGGTAGAGACCCAGTACTTC
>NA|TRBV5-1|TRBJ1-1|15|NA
CASSHGGGLDTEAFF
TGCGCCAGCAGCCACGGGGGGGGGCTGGACACTGAAGCTTTCTTT
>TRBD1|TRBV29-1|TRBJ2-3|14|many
CSAPTGQRTDTQYF
TGCAGCGCCCCGACAGGGCAACGGACAGATACGCAGTATTTT
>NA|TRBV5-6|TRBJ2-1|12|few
CASSLAERLWVF
TGTGCCAGCAGCTTGGCCGAGCGGTTGTGGGTCTTC
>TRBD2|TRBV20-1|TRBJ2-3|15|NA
CSASGTSGMSDTQYF
TGCAGTGCTTCCGGGACTAGCGGGATGTCAGATACGCAGTATTTT
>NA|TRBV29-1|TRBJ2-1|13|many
CSVEERGFGEQFF
TGCAGCGTTGAAGAAAGAGGGTTCGGTGAGCAGTTCTTC
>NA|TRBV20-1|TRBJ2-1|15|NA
CSAMGPLDPPNEQFF
TGCAGTGCAATGGGACCCTTAGACCCTCCCAATGAGCAGTTCTTC
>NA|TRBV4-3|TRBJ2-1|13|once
CASSPAQGNEQFF
TGCGCCAGCAGCCCCGCTCAGGGAAATGAGCAGTTCTTC
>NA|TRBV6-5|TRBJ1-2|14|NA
CASSYLGGANGYTF
TGTGCCAGCAGTTACCTCGGGGGCGCGAATGGCTACACCTTC
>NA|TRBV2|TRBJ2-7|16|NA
CASSDPRARLAYEQYF
TGTGCCAGCAGTGATCCCCGGGCAAGACTAGCCTACGAGCAGTACTTC
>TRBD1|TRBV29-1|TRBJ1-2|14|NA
CSVEGGTGRGGYTF
TGCAGCGTTGAAGGAGGGACAGGGAGAGGTGGCTACACCTTC
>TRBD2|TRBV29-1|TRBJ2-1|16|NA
CSVASGTSGMVNEQFF
TGCAGCGTTGCCTCCGGGACTAGCGGGATGGTAAATGAGCAGTTCTTC
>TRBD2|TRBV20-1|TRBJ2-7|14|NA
CSARGGPSSYEQYF
TGCAGTGCTCGCGGGGGGCCGAGCTCCTACGAGCAGTACTTC